Listed here is a single T cell receptor beta chain. Its target antigen remains unknown. Base qualities are missing; no much larger clone stands one base away. This sample was included in a study of T cells after yellow fever vaccination (dated by TCRdb to the late 2010s). For context, the study as a whole: Libraries from fractions with low cell numbers were prepared with the SMART-Seq v4 Ultra Low Input RNA kit. Two healthy male donors, one aged 18 to 30 and one aged 30 to 40 years, were included in the cohort. To follow T-cell clones before and after both primary and booster YFV17D yellow fever vaccination, bulk TCR alpha and beta repertoires underwent longitudinal sequencing. Bulk PBMC replicates and cell subsets were isolated from blood drawn at multiple timepoints before and after both primary and secondary immunization. What the study reported, not specific to this receptor: The secondary T-cell response was weaker than the primary response but faster, peaking on day 5 instead of day 15. Most clones expanded after primary vaccination (approximately 97% of CD4 and around 88% of CD8) were re-detected after the booster, suggesting that broad memory maintenance occurred. A small fraction of clonotypes appeared in both the CD4 and CD8 compartments, likely as a result of convergent recombination. Because the study included only a couple of donors, the extent to which the findings can be generalized is limited. Computational filtering was required because FACS-sorted repertoires could contain abundant contaminating clonotypes from the bulk population.

The CDR3 sequence holds 14 residues, the cysteine and phenylalanine included. Here the CDR3 DNA is all that survives: 42 bases in frame from base 1. The germline V gene sets CDR1 to SGHTA and CDR2 to FQGTGA. Relative to germline, V is missing 5 bases and J is missing 6 bases, with 6 bases of the junction outside any gene match. TCRdb lists the instrument as Illumina NovaSeq 6000. Synthesis of TCR cDNA relied on 5'RACE template switching, a step that introduced a universal primer site along with unique molecular identifiers. Priming of cDNA synthesis was performed from both the TCR alpha and TCR beta constant segments. Library amplification involved two PCR steps, and the second step added sample barcodes and sequencing adapters. Sequencing of libraries was done on Illumina HiSeq 2500 (2x100 bp) or NovaSeq (2x150 bp). The paper's processing steps were these. MIGEC handled demultiplexing of reads and collapsing into UMI consensus sequences, while MiXCR performed V(D)J alignment. Vaccine-responding clonotypes were defined with edgeR using replicate PBMC samples, requiring FDR below 0.01 and a log2 fold change above 5 up to day 15. Bulk clonotypes were assigned CD4 or CD8 identity according to which sequenced CD4 or CD8 repertoire held them at higher abundance. The public reads were quality trimmed at Q25 with fastp and then assembled into clones with MiXCR by TCRdb, keeping productive beta chains. Every CDR3 protein is listed once, alongside the most common genes and DNA of its rows. None of the V and J calls come from the authors' own analysis; TCRdb made them. This sample lists about 300,000 distinct CDR3 sequences; 8.7% were detected once. The ten largest make up around 3.3% of the sample.

In the paper's terms, the treatment or condition label means: live attenuated yellow fever vaccine strain. PBMCs were isolated from peripheral blood using a standard Ficoll-Paque protocol. Dynabeads CD4 and CD8 positive selection kits were used to isolate the CD4 and CD8 T-cell fractions. TriZol was used to extract RNA from bulk PBMCs, from CD4 and CD8 fractions, and from dextramer-positive and dextramer-negative fractions. The chain links TRBV7-3 with TRBJ2-1; TRBD2 lines up with 8 middle nucleotides. Sequenced material: CD4+ T cells sorted from PBMCs, taken 5 days after the yellow fever booster vaccination. This receptor was identified in a man younger than 30 who received the YFV17D yellow fever vaccine. CDR3 reads: CASSPGGATNEQFF. The nucleotide sequence reads TGTGCCAGCAGCCCGGGGGGGGCTACCAATGAGCAGTTCTTC.